A selection of T cell receptor beta chains follows, all from one sample in a study of cytomegalovirus exposure and HLA in healthy donors. TCRdb's table, derived via immunoSEQ multiplex PCR, lists solely in-frame clones and lacks some. The table lists about 200,000 clones, approximately 80% of them singletons. Sequenced sample: PBMCs. All receptors come from a young woman in good health and CMV-seropositive. The CDR3 runs from the conserved cysteine through the conserved F or W. The order of the fields is D gene, CDR3 length, J gene, clone size, V gene, CDR3 DNA, CDR3 protein. The D gene is left open where the match is weak. Clone size appears in some rows only: once, few, many, or a class for an expanded clone.

d_gene: TRBD1
len: 15
j_gene: TRBJ1-1
abundance: -
v_gene: TRBV5-1
CDR3nt: TGCGCCAGCAGCCCCGGGACAGGGTTTGAACATGGCGCTTTCTTT
CDR3aa: CASSPGTGFEHGAFF

d_gene: -
len: 15
j_gene: TRBJ1-2
abundance: -
v_gene: TRBV6-6
CDR3nt: TGTGCCAGCAGTTTGGGGGTCCGCGGGGACTATGGCTACACCTTC
CDR3aa: CASSLGVRGDYGYTF

d_gene: TRBD2
len: 16
j_gene: TRBJ2-1
abundance: -
v_gene: TRBV19
CDR3nt: TGTGCCAGTAGCCCCCGTGGGACTAGCGGTTACAATGAGCAGTTCTTC
CDR3aa: CASSPRGTSGYNEQFF

d_gene: -
len: 13
j_gene: TRBJ1-5
abundance: few
v_gene: TRBV2
CDR3nt: TGTGCCAGCCTCCGGGAGACGGGTCAGCCCCAGCATTTT
CDR3aa: CASLRETGQPQHF

d_gene: TRBD2
len: 16
j_gene: TRBJ2-1
abundance: once
v_gene: TRBV27
CDR3nt: TGTGCCAGCAGTTTTTTAAGGGCGGGAGGGGTTGGTGAGCAGTTCTTC
CDR3aa: CASSFLRAGGVGEQFF

d_gene: TRBD1
len: 15
j_gene: TRBJ2-7
abundance: -
v_gene: TRBV27
CDR3nt: TGTGCCAGCAGTTGGGGAGGACAGGGCGCGAGGGAGCAGTACTTC
CDR3aa: CASSWGGQGAREQYF

d_gene: -
len: 17
j_gene: TRBJ2-2
abundance: -
v_gene: TRBV25-1
CDR3nt: TGTGCCAGCACACCGCTCCGCAGGACAGTAAACACCGGGGAGCTGTTTTTT
CDR3aa: CASTPLRRTVNTGELFF

d_gene: TRBD1
len: 15
j_gene: TRBJ1-1
abundance: -
v_gene: TRBV5-4
CDR3nt: TGTGCCAGCAGCCCACAGGGGGCGAGGAACACTGAAGCTTTCTTT
CDR3aa: CASSPQGARNTEAFF

d_gene: TRBD1
len: 14
j_gene: TRBJ2-1
abundance: -
v_gene: TRBV30
CDR3nt: TGTGCCTCCGGGACAGGGAGATCCTACAATGAGCAGTTCTTC
CDR3aa: CASGTGRSYNEQFF

d_gene: TRBD2
len: 16
j_gene: TRBJ2-2
abundance: -
v_gene: TRBV19
CDR3nt: TGTGCCAGTAGAACCTCGGGACTAAGGGGTCACGGGGAGCTGTTTTTT
CDR3aa: CASRTSGLRGHGELFF

d_gene: TRBD1
len: 12
j_gene: TRBJ2-7
abundance: -
v_gene: TRBV14
CDR3nt: TGTGCCAGCAGGGGACAGCCCTTCGAGCAGTACTTC
CDR3aa: CASRGQPFEQYF